Following are 26 T cell receptor beta chains from one sample sequenced in a study of shared clonotypes between healthy human individuals (dated by TCRdb to 2019 to 2021). Preparation of the library involved the immunoSEQ multiplex PCR assay. The immuneACCESS repertoire file appears here via TCRdb, limited to in-frame rearrangements. These files lack a portion of the clones; in checked studies, under half of the deficit traces to unresolved V genes, and the cause of the others is not known. The sample table shows 490,000 or so clones, and 60% to 85% are seen once. The leading ten clones occupy under 15% of the sample. Sequencing was done on a sample of PBMCs. The receptors originated from a woman aged 40-49 years in good health. Some clones in this sample may be carry-over from other donors' samples.

This rearrangement joins TRBV4-3 to TRBJ1-5; tentative D call: TRBD1 (5 bases). CDR1 is LGHNA, CDR2 YSLEER, per germline. This CDR3 spans 16 amino acids. The V and J ends lost 0 bases and 3 bases respectively, with 12 bases between them. CDR3 sequence: CASSQDRDRDNQPQHF. CDR3 bases: TGCGCCAGCAGCCAAGATCGCGACAGAGACAATCAGCCCCAGCATTTT.

V usage is TRBV2 and J usage is TRBJ2-7, with 8 bases identical to TRBD1. The V segment lost 5 bases and the J segment 0 bases; nucleotides outside the gene matches: 6. The germline V gene encodes CDR1 SNHLY and CDR2 FYNNEI. This CDR3 contains 15 residues. The CDR3 sequence: CASSQTGGISYEQYF. For the CDR3, the DNA is TGTGCCAGCAGTCAAACAGGGGGGATCTCCTACGAGCAGTACTTC.

V and J are TRBV5-4 and TRBJ2-5; 10 bases are shared with TRBD1. After removal of 0 bases from V and 4 bases from J, the junction contained 9 bases not matched to a gene. The CDR3 extends over 17 amino acids. Germline CDR1 reads SGHNT; CDR2 reads YYREEE (reference sequence). The CDR3 sequence: CASSLALLGQGGETQYF. The CDR3 DNA reads TGTGCCAGCAGCTTGGCCCTTTTAGGACAGGGGGGAGAGACCCAGTACTTC.

This chain links TRBV30 with TRBJ2-1; 12 bases align to TRBD2. J gave up 9 bases and V 2 bases, and 5 bases lay outside the gene matches. The CDR3 covers 14 residues. The germline CDR1 and CDR2 sequences are GTSNPN and SVGIG (reference sequence). The CDR3: CAWSRLAGVGEQFF. In DNA form, the CDR3 reads TGTGCCTGGAGTCGACTAGCGGGAGTAGGTGAGCAGTTCTTC. The whole variable domain, filled in from reference TRBV30 and TRBJ2-1, reads SQTIHQWPATLVQPVGSPLSLECTVEGTSNPNLYWYRQAAGRGLQLLFYSVGIGQISSEVPQNLSASRPQDRQFILSSKKLLLSDSGFYLCAWSRLAGVGEQFFGPGTRLTVL.

The CDR3: CASSLGAGLGEQYF. CDR3 nucleotide sequence: TGTGCCAGCAGCTTGGGGGCAGGGTTGGGCGAGCAGTACTTC. The chain joins TRBV13 to TRBJ2-7; possible D gene TRBD1, 6 bases. The CDR3 is 14 residues long. Germline V gene lookup returns CDR1 PRHDT and CDR2 FYEKMQ (reference sequence). V lost 3 bases, J lost 6 bases, and 15 bases lay in between.

The chain carries TRBV11-2 and TRBJ2-7; perhaps TRBD2 as D (5 bases). The CDR3 extends over 13 amino acids. Germline V gene sequence: CDR1 SGHAT, CDR2 FQNNGV. Deletions cut 1 base from V and 2 bases from J, with 6 bases between. CDR3 amino acids: CASSLGGPYEQYF. Here the CDR3 DNA reads TGTGCCAGCAGCTTAGGCGGGCCCTACGAGCAGTACTTC. Combining the CDR3 with reference TRBV11-2 and TRBJ2-7 gives the whole variable domain EAGVAQSPRYKIIEKRQSVAFWCNPISGHATLYWYQQILGQGPKLLIQFQNNGVVDDSQLPKDRFSAERLKGVDSTLKIQPAKLEDSAVYLCASSLGGPYEQYFGPGTRLTVT.

The V gene is TRBV7-3, the J gene TRBJ2-2; D gene ambiguous. V lost 6 bases and J lost 1, with 6 bases in between. The CDR3 length is 13 residues. Germline values: CDR1 SGHTA, CDR2 FQGTGA. The CDR3 region has the DNA TGTGCCAGCAGGGGCTTGAACACCGGGGAGCTGTTTTTT. Its protein product is CASRGLNTGELFF.

Concerning this clone: With only one base between it and a far larger clone, this is likely a read error. V is TRBV5-1 and J is TRBJ2-1; 10 bases agree with TRBD1. V trimming: 4 bases; J trimming: 1 base; junction bases outside the gene matches: 2. This CDR3 is 15 amino acids long. Germline V gives CDR1 SGHRS, CDR2 YFSETQ. CDR3 in DNA: TGCGCCAGCAGCCCGGGACAGGGGTCCTACAATGAGCAGTTCTTC. Translated: CASSPGQGSYNEQFF. The variable domain in full, with the rest retrieved from reference TRBV5-1 and TRBJ2-1, is KAGVTQTPRYLIKTRGQQVTLSCSPISGHRSVSWYQQTPGQGLQFLFEYFSETQRNKGNFPGRFSGRQFSNSRSEMNVSTLELGDSALYLCASSPGQGSYNEQFFGPGTRLTVL.

J is TRBJ2-1 and V is TRBV19; no clear D gene. This CDR3 spans 14 amino acids. Looked up from germline, CDR1 is LNHDA and CDR2 is SQIVND (reference sequence). Trimming removed 3 bases from V and 7 bases from J, with 13 bases in between. This CDR3 is CASSIDPSSNEQFF. The CDR3 DNA follows: TGTGCCAGTAGTATCGACCCTTCATCAAATGAGCAGTTCTTC.

The chain links TRBV14 to TRBJ2-2, with D perhaps matching TRBD1 (6 bases). Per the germline V gene, CDR1 is SGHDN and CDR2 is FVKESK. Trimming cost V 7 bases and J 2 bases, with 20 bases left between them. The CDR3 is made up of 17 amino acids. CDR3 residues: CASTRRRQGTNTGELFF. CDR3 DNA sequence: TGTGCCAGCACCCGGAGAAGGCAGGGGACAAACACCGGGGAGCTGTTTTTT. The full variable domain, its missing parts supplied by reference TRBV14 and TRBJ2-2, is EAGVTQFPSHSVIEKGQTVTLRCDPISGHDNLYWYRRVMGKEIKFLLHFVKESKQDESGMPNNRFLAERTGGTYSTLKVQPAELEDSGVYFCASTRRRQGTNTGELFFGEGSRLTVL.

This rearrangement joins TRBV30 to TRBJ2-7; 7 nucleotides align to TRBD1. Losses at the gene ends were 8 bases for V and 1 base for J; bases not matched to a gene: 5. CDR3 length: 12 amino acids. Germline loops: CDR1 GTSNPN, CDR2 SVGIG (reference sequence). In DNA, the CDR3 is TGTGCCCTACGGGACAGATCCTACGAGCAGTACTTC. It is translated as CALRDRSYEQYF.

The chain links TRBV2 to TRBJ1-1; no clear D gene. The ends were cut back, 3 bases at V and 1 base at J, with 12 bases in the middle. Germline V CDR1 and CDR2: SNHLY, FYNNEI. This CDR3 comprises 15 residues. In nucleotides, the CDR3 is TGTGCCAGCAGTGACGGTGTCAGAACGAACACTGAAGCTTTCTTT. As protein: CASSDGVRTNTEAFF.

J is TRBJ2-2 and V is TRBV19; weak D call: TRBD2 (5 bases). V dropped 5 bases and J dropped 3 bases, with 13 bases sitting between them. The CDR3 consists of 15 residues. The germline V gene has CDR1 LNHDA and CDR2 SQIVND (reference sequence). The chain's CDR3 is CASSSPDSHTGELFF. CDR3 nucleotides: TGTGCCAGTAGTTCTCCGGACTCTCACACCGGGGAGCTGTTTTTT.

V and J are TRBV28 and TRBJ2-1; 10 nucleotides agree with TRBD1. The CDR3 has 14 residues. Germline CDR1 and CDR2: MDHEN and SYDVKM. With V trimmed by 2 bases and J by 8 bases, 3 bases remained unmatched. The DNA for the CDR3 is TGTGCCAGCAGTTTACCGGGACAGGGGTATGAGCAGTTCTTC. It specifies CASSLPGQGYEQFF.

The rearrangement uses TRBV29-1 and TRBJ1-1; TRBD1 is a possible D gene (5 bases). The V gene's germline CDR1 is SQVTM and CDR2 ANQGSEA. This CDR3 has 12 amino acids. V was trimmed by 7 bases and J by 3 bases, leaving 12 bases between them. As DNA, the CDR3 is TGCAGCGCCTCGGGGGGGGACACTGAAGCTTTCTTT. Its translation: CSASGGDTEAFF.

The chain combines TRBV7-3 with TRBJ2-6; 9 nucleotides match TRBD1. The V segment lost 5 bases and the J segment 2 bases; nucleotides outside the gene matches: 4. The germline CDR1 and CDR2 sequences are SGHTA and FQGTGA. This CDR3 spans 16 amino acids. DNA for the CDR3: TGTGCCAGCAGCCTCACAGGGGGCGCTGGGGCCAACGTCCTGACTTTC. It translates to CASSLTGGAGANVLTF. Full variable domain (remainder filled in from reference TRBV7-3 and TRBJ2-6): GAGVSQTPSNKVTEKGKYVELRCDPISGHTALYWYRQSLGQGPEFLIYFQGTGAADDSGLPNDRFFAVRPEGSVSTLKIQRTERGDSAVYLCASSLTGGAGANVLTFGAGSRLTVL.

The chain joins TRBV9 to TRBJ1-4; tentatively, D is TRBD1 (6 bases). There are 19 residues in the CDR3. Deletions cut 4 bases from V and 2 bases from J, with 24 bases between. In germline, CDR1 is SGDLS, CDR2 YYNGEE. CDR3 region: CASSFPEKQGRNTNEKLFF. In DNA, the CDR3 is TGTGCCAGCAGCTTCCCTGAGAAACAGGGACGTAATACTAATGAAAAACTGTTTTTT.

The J gene is TRBJ2-3, the V gene TRBV9; 7 nucleotides line up with TRBD2. Germline loops: CDR1 SGDLS, CDR2 YYNGEE. The CDR3 is 15 residues long. Unmatched junction bases numbered 7, after V lost 0 bases and J lost 6 bases. Written as DNA, the CDR3 is TGTGCCAGCAGCGTAGTGGGCGGGAGAGGGGATACGCAGTATTTT. Translating it yields CASSVVGGRGDTQYF.

The rearrangement uses TRBV15 and TRBJ1-5, with D possibly TRBD1 on 5 matching bases. Germline CDR1 LNHNV, CDR2 YYDKDF (reference sequence). Trimming took 0 bases from V and 3 from J, leaving 9 bases between them. The CDR3 is 15 residues long. The CDR3 coding sequence is TGTGCCACCAGCAGAGAGGGGCAGGCCAATCAGCCCCAGCATTTT. It specifies CATSREGQANQPQHF.

The chain carries TRBV29-1 and TRBJ2-2, with 8 bases that match TRBD2. The CDR3 has 16 amino acids. Germline assignment: CDR1 SQVTM and CDR2 ANQGSEA. The V segment lost 1 base and the J segment 7 bases; nucleotides outside the gene matches: 11. The CDR3 nucleotides read TGCAGCGTTGAAGGGGGGTCGGGAGGGCCTGGCGGGGAGCTGTTTTTT. Its protein product is CSVEGGSGGPGGELFF.

This sequence joins TRBV4-1 and TRBJ2-5, with D perhaps TRBD1 or TRBD2 (5 bases each). The V end was cut by 4 bases, the J end by 5 bases, with 17 bases between. CDR3 length: 15 residues. In germline, CDR1 is MGHRA, CDR2 YSYEKL. DNA for the CDR3: TGCGCCAGCAGCCCGATCCCGGGATGGGGGGAGACCCAGTACTTC. Translating it yields CASSPIPGWGETQYF.

V is TRBV7-9 and J is TRBJ1-2; TRBD1 is a possible D gene (5 bases). This CDR3 comprises 14 residues. Germline V CDR1 and CDR2: SEHNR, FQNEAQ (reference sequence). V lost 1 base to trimming and J lost 5 bases, with 11 bases between them. Here the CDR3 reads CASSLVREGYGYTF. The DNA for the CDR3 is TGTGCCAGCAGCTTAGTCAGGGAGGGTTATGGCTACACCTTC.

In regard to this clone: Other DNA sequences in this specimen translate into the identical CDR3. This chain uses TRBV5-1 with TRBJ2-5, with D maybe TRBD2 (6 bases). CDR3 length: 13 residues. The germline CDR1 and CDR2 sequences are SGHRS and YFSETQ. The V end was cut by 1 base, the J end by 5 bases, with 9 bases between. Here the CDR3 DNA reads TGCGCCAGCAGCTTGTCGGGGAGGGAGACCCAGTACTTC. This translates into CASSLSGRETQYF.

V usage is TRBV7-2 and J usage is TRBJ2-3; TRBD2 matches 14 bases. Germline V gene data show CDR1 as SGHTA and CDR2 as FQGNSA. V lost 6 bases to trimming and J lost 7 bases; unmatched junction nucleotides: 9. The CDR3 length is 16 residues. CDR3 in amino acids: CASSSTSGRAEYTQYF. The CDR3, as DNA: TGTGCCAGCAGTTCGACTAGCGGGAGGGCCGAGTATACGCAGTATTTT.

The chain recombines TRBV29-1 with TRBJ2-7, with TRBD1 identical over 8 bases. This CDR3 is built from 16 residues. After removal of 6 bases from V and 3 bases from J, the junction contained 16 bases not matched to a gene. Germline V gene sequence: CDR1 SQVTM, CDR2 ANQGSEA. The CDR3 here is CSVLRVEGTGYYEQYF. The CDR3 DNA is TGCAGCGTCTTGCGGGTTGAGGGGACAGGCTACTACGAGCAGTACTTC.

V gene TRBV4-1 combines with J gene TRBJ1-4, with 10 bases fitting TRBD1. V shed 4 bases, J shed 4 bases, and the junction held 6 bases outside the gene matches. The CDR3 consists of 16 residues. The V gene's germline CDR1 is MGHRA and CDR2 YSYEKL. CDR3 DNA: TGCGCCAGCAGCCCCGTTTGGACAGGGGGTAATGAAAAACTGTTTTTT. Its protein is CASSPVWTGGNEKLFF.